The rows below give T cell receptor beta chains drawn from one sample of a study of T cell responses to AZD1222 COVID-19 vaccine. Assay: immunoSEQ multiplex PCR; the TCRdb copy retains only in-frame clones and omits some. The table records 90,000 to 100,000 clones, around nine tenths of them present only once. Sequenced here: peripheral blood, sampled 28 days after the second AZD1222 dose. The receptors derive from an adult who received the AZD1222 COVID-19 vaccine. The CDR3 runs from the conserved cysteine through the conserved F or W. D genes are given only for firm matches. Size is stated for part of the rows, as once, few or many counts, or as a class when the clone is expanded.

NA	TRBV2	once	TRBJ2-4	CASMPGVGGGIQYF	TGTGCCAGCATGCCGGGAGTGGGGGGAGGCATTCAGTACTTC
NA	TRBV11-3	NA	TRBJ2-6	CASSLVAGANVLTF	TGTGCCAGCAGTTTAGTGGCTGGGGCCAACGTCCTGACTTTC
TRBD2	TRBV7-8	once	TRBJ2-1	CASSLRSGTSGYNEQFF	TGTGCCAGCAGCTTACGGTCCGGGACTAGCGGCTACAATGAGCAGTTCTTC
TRBD2	TRBV4-2	NA	TRBJ2-1	CASRTSGSDGEQFF	TGTGCCAGCCGGACTAGCGGGAGTGATGGGGAGCAGTTCTTC
NA	TRBV28	NA	TRBJ2-1	CASSSETGSSYNEQFF	TGTGCCAGCAGTTCCGAGACAGGAAGCTCCTACAATGAGCAGTTCTTC
NA	TRBV19	NA	TRBJ2-2	CASSIPTLGGGELFF	TGTGCCAGTAGTATCCCAACATTGGGAGGCGGGGAGCTGTTTTTT
NA	TRBV6-1	NA	TRBJ2-2	CASSKGLRGSNTGELFF	TGTGCCAGCAGTAAAGGTCTCCGGGGATCGAACACCGGGGAGCTGTTTTTT
TRBD2	TRBV6-2/TRBV6-3	NA	TRBJ2-1	CASSYGTSGSTSSYNEQFF	TGTGCCAGCAGTTACGGGACTAGCGGGAGTACCAGCTCCTACAATGAGCAGTTCTTC
TRBD2	TRBV30	few	TRBJ2-7	CAWSVLSSGIYEQYF	TGTGCCTGGAGTGTTCTTTCTAGCGGGATCTACGAGCAGTACTTC
NA	TRBV7-9	NA	TRBJ2-3	CASSSGTDTQYF	TGTGCCAGCAGCTCGGGAACAGATACGCAGTATTTT
NA	TRBV29-1	NA	TRBJ1-2	CSVEGNYGYTF	TGCAGCGTTGAGGGGAACTATGGCTACACCTTC
NA	TRBV5-5	NA	TRBJ2-5	CASSSPQDRDYFPQETQYF	TGTGCCAGCAGCTCCCCTCAGGACAGGGACTACTTCCCACAAGAGACCCAGTACTTC
NA	TRBV28	NA	TRBJ2-1	CASTPGAGLKVYNEQFF	TGTGCCAGCACCCCCGGGGCAGGACTGAAGGTATACAATGAGCAGTTCTTC
TRBD2	TRBV19	NA	TRBJ2-1	CASSTPGLGHNEQFF	TGTGCCAGTTCCACCCCGGGACTAGGGCACAATGAGCAGTTCTTC
TRBD1	TRBV27	NA	TRBJ1-2	CASSRGQGPDFNYGYTF	TGTGCCAGCAGCCGAGGACAGGGTCCCGATTTTAACTATGGCTACACCTTC
NA	TRBV5-4	NA	TRBJ1-1	CASSSPGVTEAFF	TGTGCCAGCAGCTCCCCTGGGGTTACTGAAGCTTTCTTT
TRBD1	TRBV5-4	once	TRBJ2-7	CASSFPGQGGFEQYF	TGTGCCAGCAGCTTCCCGGGACAGGGTGGTTTCGAGCAGTACTTC
TRBD2	TRBV20-1	NA	TRBJ2-1	CSASISGRGGEQFF	TGCAGCGCTAGTATCTCCGGGAGGGGGGGTGAGCAGTTCTTC
NA	TRBV7-2	NA	TRBJ2-1	CASSLGESSYNEQFF	TGTGCCAGCAGCTTGGGGGAGAGCTCCTACAATGAGCAGTTCTTC
NA	TRBV7-8	NA	TRBJ2-1	CASGREQDYNEQFF	TGTGCCAGCGGTAGGGAGCAAGACTACAATGAGCAGTTCTTC
NA	TRBV3-1/TRBV3-2	NA	TRBJ2-2	CASSQGAGLTTGELFF	TGTGCCAGCAGCCAAGGTGCAGGGTTAACCACCGGGGAGCTGTTTTTT
NA	TRBV28	NA	TRBJ2-5	CASSLWRSAEYF	TGTGCCAGCAGTTTATGGCGGAGTGCCGAGTACTTC
TRBD2	TRBV10-3	NA	TRBJ2-3	CAIDKLGSGRGLGTDTQYF	TGTGCCATCGATAAACTCGGTAGCGGGAGAGGACTTGGCACAGATACGCAGTATTTT
TRBD2	TRBV10-3	NA	TRBJ2-1	CAISTSGGSYNEQFF	TGTGCCATCAGTACCAGCGGGGGAAGTTACAATGAGCAGTTCTTC
NA	TRBV7-8	few	TRBJ1-2	CASSLEAGRASGYTF	TGTGCCAGCAGCTTAGAGGCAGGGAGAGCTAGCGGCTACACCTTC
TRBD2	TRBV7-2	NA	TRBJ2-3	CASSLGQMLAASTDTQYF	TGTGCCAGCAGCTTAGGTCAGATGCTAGCGGCTAGCACAGATACGCAGTATTTT
TRBD2	TRBV4-2	NA	TRBJ2-3	CASSQEGGRSTDTQYF	TGTGCCAGCAGCCAAGAAGGCGGGAGAAGCACAGATACGCAGTATTTT
NA	TRBV29-1	once	TRBJ2-5	CSVEVGRGAWETQYF	TGCAGCGTTGAGGTTGGCAGGGGGGCGTGGGAGACCCAGTACTTC
NA	TRBV10-3	NA	TRBJ2-7	CAISEAQGSYEQYF	TGTGCCATCAGTGAGGCACAGGGATCCTACGAGCAGTACTTC
NA	TRBV7-9	NA	TRBJ1-2	CASSLGQLYYGYTF	TGTGCCAGCAGCTTAGGACAGCTATACTATGGCTACACCTTC
NA	TRBV6-1	once	TRBJ1-1	CASTQGRDTEAFF	TGTGCCAGCACTCAGGGCCGGGACACTGAAGCTTTCTTT
TRBD1	TRBV2	NA	TRBJ1-4	CASYRGRGEKLFF	TGTGCCAGCTATAGGGGGCGCGGGGAAAAACTGTTTTTT
NA	TRBV29-1	NA	TRBJ2-5	CSVSPGVGETQYF	TGCAGCGTTAGCCCTGGGGTCGGGGAGACCCAGTACTTC
TRBD2	TRBV4-1	NA	TRBJ2-7	CASSQGSGRASDEQYF	TGCGCCAGCAGCCAAGGGAGCGGGAGGGCCAGCGACGAGCAGTACTTC
TRBD2	TRBV3-1/TRBV3-2	NA	TRBJ2-5	CASRAGGSRLVKTQYF	TGTGCCAGCCGGGCGGGCGGGAGCCGTCTCGTCAAGACCCAGTACTTC
TRBD1	TRBV19	NA	TRBJ1-4	CASSLALQGAYEKLFF	TGTGCCAGTAGTCTAGCTTTACAGGGGGCTTATGAAAAACTGTTTTTT